The source of this TCR beta chain is a study of T cell responses to AZD1222 COVID-19 vaccine. Whole-study results and caveats: When two AZD1222 doses had been given, Spike-specific TCR breadth and depth rose.

Germline CDR1 MDHEN, CDR2 SYDVKM. Trimming left V 6 bases short and J 6 bases short, with 12 bases between. The CDR3 runs to 13 residues. With respect to this clone: Its target is unknown.

The assay was immunoSEQ multiplex PCR, and TCRdb's table has in-frame clones only and misses some. The data show approximately 100,000 clones, with more than 75% seen just once and around 3.2% held by the top ten. The V call is TRBV28, the J call TRBJ1-5; D is undetermined. The source of this sequence is an adult in good health. The material was peripheral blood, obtained on day 0 of AZD1222 vaccination. CDR3 region: CASRLLTGQPQHF. The CDR3 DNA follows: TGTGCCAGCAGGTTGCTAACCGGTCAGCCCCAGCATTTT.